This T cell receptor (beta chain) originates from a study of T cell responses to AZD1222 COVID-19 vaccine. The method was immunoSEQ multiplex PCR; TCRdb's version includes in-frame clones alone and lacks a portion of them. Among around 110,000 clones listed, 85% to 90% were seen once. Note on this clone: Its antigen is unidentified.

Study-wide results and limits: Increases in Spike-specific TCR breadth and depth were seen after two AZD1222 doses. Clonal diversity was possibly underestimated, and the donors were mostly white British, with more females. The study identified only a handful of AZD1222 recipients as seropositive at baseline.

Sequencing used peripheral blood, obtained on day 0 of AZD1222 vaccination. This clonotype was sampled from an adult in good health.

The CDR3 loop reads CASSLGAQPLHF. CDR3 coding DNA: TGTGCCAGCAGCTTAGGTGCCCAGCCCCTCCACTTT. The rearrangement joins TRBV7-9 to TRBJ1-6; D unclear. Trimming removed 1 base from V and 13 bases from J, with 8 bases in between. CDR1 and CDR2 from the germline V gene are SEHNR and FQNEAQ (reference sequence). The CDR3 runs 12 residues.